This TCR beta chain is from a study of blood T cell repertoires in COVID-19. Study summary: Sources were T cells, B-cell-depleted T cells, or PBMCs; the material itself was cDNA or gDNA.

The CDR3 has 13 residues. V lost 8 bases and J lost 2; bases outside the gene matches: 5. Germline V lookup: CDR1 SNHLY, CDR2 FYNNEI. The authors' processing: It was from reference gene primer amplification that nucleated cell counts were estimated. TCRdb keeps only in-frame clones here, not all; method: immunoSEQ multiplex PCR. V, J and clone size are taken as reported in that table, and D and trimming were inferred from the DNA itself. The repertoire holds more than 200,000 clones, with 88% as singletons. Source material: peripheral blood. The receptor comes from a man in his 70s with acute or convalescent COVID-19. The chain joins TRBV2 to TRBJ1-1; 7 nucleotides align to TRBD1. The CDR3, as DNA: TGTGCCAGCCCGGGACAGACCAACACTGAAGCTTTCTTT. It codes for CASPGQTNTEAFF.